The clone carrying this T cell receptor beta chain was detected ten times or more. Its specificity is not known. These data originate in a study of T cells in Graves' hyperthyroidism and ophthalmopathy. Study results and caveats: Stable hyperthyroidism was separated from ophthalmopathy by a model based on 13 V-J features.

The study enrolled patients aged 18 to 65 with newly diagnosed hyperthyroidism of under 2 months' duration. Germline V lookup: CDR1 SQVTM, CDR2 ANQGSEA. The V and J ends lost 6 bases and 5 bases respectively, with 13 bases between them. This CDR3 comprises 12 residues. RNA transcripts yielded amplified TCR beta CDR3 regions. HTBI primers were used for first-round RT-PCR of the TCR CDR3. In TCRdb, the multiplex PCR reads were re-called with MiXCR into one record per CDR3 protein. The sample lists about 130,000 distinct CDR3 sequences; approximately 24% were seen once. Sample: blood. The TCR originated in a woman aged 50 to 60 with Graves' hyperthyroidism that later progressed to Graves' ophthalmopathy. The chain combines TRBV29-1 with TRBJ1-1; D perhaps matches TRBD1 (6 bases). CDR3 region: CSVSKGGTEAFF. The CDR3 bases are TGCAGCGTGTCGAAAGGGGGAACTGAAGCTTTCTTT.